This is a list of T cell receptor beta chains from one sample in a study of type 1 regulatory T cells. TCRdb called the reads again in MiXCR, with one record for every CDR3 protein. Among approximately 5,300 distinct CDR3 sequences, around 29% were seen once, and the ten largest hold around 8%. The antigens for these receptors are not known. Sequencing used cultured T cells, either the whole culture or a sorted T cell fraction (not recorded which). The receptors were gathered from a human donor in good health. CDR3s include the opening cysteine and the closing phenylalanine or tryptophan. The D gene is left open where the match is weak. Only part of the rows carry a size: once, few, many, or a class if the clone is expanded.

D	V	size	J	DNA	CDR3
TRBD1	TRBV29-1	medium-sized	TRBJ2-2	TGCAGCGTCCAAGCCGGGACAGGGCTAGGTGGGGAGCTGTTTTTT	CSVQAGTGLGGELFF
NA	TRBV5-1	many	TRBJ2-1	TGCGCCAGCAGCTTATACAGTCTCTACAATGAGCAGTTCTTC	CASSLYSLYNEQFF
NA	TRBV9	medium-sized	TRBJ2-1	TGTGCCAGCAGCGTAGCGGGAGTATCCAATGAGCAGTTCTTC	CASSVAGVSNEQFF
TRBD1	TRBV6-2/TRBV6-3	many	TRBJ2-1	TGTGCCAGCAGTTACGCTCGACAGGGGATGTATGAGCAGTTCTTC	CASSYARQGMYEQFF
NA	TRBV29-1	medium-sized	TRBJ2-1	TGCAGCGTTGATGACGGGTCCAATGAGCAGTTCTTC	CSVDDGSNEQFF
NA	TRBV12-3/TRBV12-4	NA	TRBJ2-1	TGTGCCAGCAGCCCGGGAGCCTCCTACAATGAGCAGTTCTTC	CASSPGASYNEQFF
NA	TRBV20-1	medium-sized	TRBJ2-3	TGCAGTGCTAGAAATACGGGCACAGATACGCAGTATTTT	CSARNTGTDTQYF
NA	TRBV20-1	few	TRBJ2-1	TGCAGTGGGGAGAGCTCCTACAATGAGCAGTTCTTC	CSGESSYNEQFF
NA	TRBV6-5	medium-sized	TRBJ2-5	TGTGCCAGCAGCGATGCCACTACAGGGCAAGAGACCCAGTACTTC	CASSDATTGQETQYF
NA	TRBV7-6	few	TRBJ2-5	TGTGCCAGCGGCCGGGGGGGACAGAAAGAGACCCAGTACTTC	CASGRGGQKETQYF
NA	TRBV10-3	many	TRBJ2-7	TGTGCCATCACCGAATCAGGAAATGGCGAGCAGTACTTC	CAITESGNGEQYF
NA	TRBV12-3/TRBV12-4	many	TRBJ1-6	TGTGCCAGCAGGAAGAATGGATCACCCCTCCACTTT	CASRKNGSPLHF
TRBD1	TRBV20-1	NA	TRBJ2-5	TGCAGTGCTCCAGGACAGGGGGGCGAGACCCAGTACTTC	CSAPGQGGETQYF
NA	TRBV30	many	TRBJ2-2	TGTGCCTGGAGTGTAACCCGCACCGGGGAGCTGTTTTTT	CAWSVTRTGELFF
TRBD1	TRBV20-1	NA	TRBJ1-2	TGCAGTGCTACCAGACAGGGCGGCGGCTACACCTTC	CSATRQGGGYTF
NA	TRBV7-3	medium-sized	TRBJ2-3	TGTGCCAGCAGCTTGAACGGAGGACAGCTACCTACAGATACGCAGTATTTT	CASSLNGGQLPTDTQYF
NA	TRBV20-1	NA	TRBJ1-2	TGCAGTGCTAGAGTTCCGGGAATGACCTTC	CSARVPGMTF
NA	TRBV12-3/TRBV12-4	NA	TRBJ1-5	TGTGCCAGCAGTTTACAGGGTGGCAATCAGCCCCAGCATTTT	CASSLQGGNQPQHF
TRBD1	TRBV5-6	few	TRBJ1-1	TGTGCCAGCAGCTTACCGGGACAGATGAACACTGAAGCTTTCTTT	CASSLPGQMNTEAFF
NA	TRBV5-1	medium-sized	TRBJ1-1	TGCGCCAGCAGCTTACAGGGTACAGGGAAGACTGAAGCTTTCTTT	CASSLQGTGKTEAFF
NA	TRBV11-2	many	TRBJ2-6	TGTGCCAGCAGCGCCCGGGGCCAGAGGTCTGGGGCCAACGTCCTGACTTTC	CASSARGQRSGANVLTF
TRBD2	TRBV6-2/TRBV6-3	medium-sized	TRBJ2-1	TGTGCCAGCAGTTACGGACTAGCGGGAGTATATGAGCAGTTCTTC	CASSYGLAGVYEQFF
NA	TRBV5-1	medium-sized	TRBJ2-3	TGCGCCAGCAGCTTGACAGGAAAACTACGCACAGATACGCAGTATTTT	CASSLTGKLRTDTQYF
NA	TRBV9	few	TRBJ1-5	TGTGCCAGCAGCTCCCAGGGGAGCAATCAGCCCCAGCATTTT	CASSSQGSNQPQHF
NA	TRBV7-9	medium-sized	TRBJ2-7	TGTGCCAGCAGTCGCGGCCTCTACGAGCAGTACTTC	CASSRGLYEQYF
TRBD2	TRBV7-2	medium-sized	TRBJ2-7	TGTGCCAGCAGCTCGTTAGCTAGCGGGAGATCCTACGAGCAGTACTTC	CASSSLASGRSYEQYF
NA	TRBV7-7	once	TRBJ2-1	TGTGCTAGCAGCCCCCGGGGCTACAATGAGCAGTTCTTC	CASSPRGYNEQFF
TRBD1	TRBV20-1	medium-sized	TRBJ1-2	TGCAGTGCGGTAGGACAGGGGATCTATGGCTACACCTTC	CSAVGQGIYGYTF
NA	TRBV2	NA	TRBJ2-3	TGTGCCAGCAGTGAAGGAGGGAGCGTGGGGGCAGATACGCAGTATTTT	CASSEGGSVGADTQYF
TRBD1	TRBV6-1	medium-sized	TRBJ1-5	TGTGCCAGCAGTGAACCGACAGGGGGATTCGGCAATCAGCCCCAGCATTTT	CASSEPTGGFGNQPQHF
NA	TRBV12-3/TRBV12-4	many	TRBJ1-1	TGTGCCAGCACCCTGAACACTGAAGCTTTCTTT	CASTLNTEAFF
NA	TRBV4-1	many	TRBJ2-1	TGCGCCAGCAGCCAAGATACAGGGTCGCAATTATCCGATGAGCAGTTCTTC	CASSQDTGSQLSDEQFF
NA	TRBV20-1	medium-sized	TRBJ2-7	TGCAGTGCTAGAGATCACACGATCTTC	CSARDHTIF
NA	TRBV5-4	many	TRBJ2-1	TGTGCCAGCAGCCTAGTTGGCAACAATGAGCAGTTCTTC	CASSLVGNNEQFF
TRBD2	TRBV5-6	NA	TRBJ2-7	TGTGCCAGCAGCCTAGCGGGAGGAAGGAACGAGCAGTACTTC	CASSLAGGRNEQYF
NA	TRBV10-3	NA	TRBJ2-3	TGTGCCATCAGTGCCATAGCGGACCGCACAGATACGCAGTATTTT	CAISAIADRTDTQYF
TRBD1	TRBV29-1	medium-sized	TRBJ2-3	TGCAGTGCTGACAGGGGGACAGATACGCAGTATTTT	CSADRGTDTQYF
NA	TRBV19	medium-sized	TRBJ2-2	TGTGCCAGTAGTTCCCAGTCGAACACCGGGGAGCTGTTTTTT	CASSSQSNTGELFF
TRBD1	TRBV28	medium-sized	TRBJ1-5	TGTGCCAGCAGGCGGGACAGGGTAAAGCCCCAGCATTTT	CASRRDRVKPQHF
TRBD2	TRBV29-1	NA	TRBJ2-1	TGCAGCGTCCAAAAGACTAGCGGGGCCTACAATGAGCAGTTCTTC	CSVQKTSGAYNEQFF
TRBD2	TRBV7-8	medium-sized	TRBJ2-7	TGTGCCAGCAGCCCCCCTAGCGGGAGGCACGAGCAGTACTTC	CASSPPSGRHEQYF
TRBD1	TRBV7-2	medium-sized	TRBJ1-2	TGTGCCAGCAGCTCCTCGACAGGGGTAGAGGGCTACACCTTC	CASSSSTGVEGYTF